The 16 T cell receptor beta chains below all came from one sample that was sequenced in a study of blood T cell repertoires in COVID-19. Profiling relied on immunoSEQ multiplex PCR, and the TCRdb table lists in-frame clones only, not all of them. The sample carries some 170,000 clones, under 80% recorded once. The specimen was peripheral blood. These receptors were obtained from a man aged 70-80 years with acute or convalescent COVID-19.

The J gene is TRBJ2-3, the V gene TRBV20-1; D is unresolved. V was shortened by 5 bases and J by 2 bases, with 5 bases between the two germline ends. This CDR3 contains 11 residues. Germline values: CDR1 DFQATT, CDR2 SNEGSKA (reference sequence). As DNA, the CDR3 is TGCAGTGCTTCACACACAGATACGCAGTATTTT. This codes for CSASHTDTQYF.

The chain recombines TRBV6-5 with TRBJ1-2, with D unresolved. V dropped 4 bases and J dropped 1 base, with 10 bases sitting between them. This CDR3 region has 14 residues. The germline V gene encodes CDR1 MNHEY and CDR2 SVGAGI. CDR3 sequence: CASSSYSRNYGYTF. CDR3 bases: TGTGCCAGCAGTTCGTACAGCCGTAACTATGGCTACACCTTC.

The rearrangement uses TRBV11-2 and TRBJ2-5; D might be TRBD2 (5 bases). The CDR3 consists of 15 residues. Germline V lookup: CDR1 SGHAT, CDR2 FQNNGV. Trimming took off 5 bases at V and 1 base at J, with 14 bases between the two ends. The CDR3 protein is CASSLQSRVQETQYF. The CDR3 DNA reads TGTGCCAGCAGCCTCCAATCGCGGGTCCAAGAGACCCAGTACTTC. The complete variable domain, with remaining parts taken from reference TRBV11-2 and TRBJ2-5, reads EAGVAQSPRYKIIEKRQSVAFWCNPISGHATLYWYQQILGQGPKLLIQFQNNGVVDDSQLPKDRFSAERLKGVDSTLKIQPAKLEDSAVYLCASSLQSRVQETQYFGPGTRLLVL.

The genes are TRBV12-3 or TRBV12-4 and TRBJ1-1; 7 nucleotides match TRBD1. The length of the CDR3 is 13 residues. V shed 10 bases and J 2 bases; nucleotides not matched to a gene: 7. CDR3 region: CATHNRGNTEAFF. The CDR3 nucleotides read TGTGCCACCCACAACAGGGGAAACACTGAAGCTTTCTTT.

This clone occurred a few times. The chain recombines TRBV7-2 with TRBJ2-3, with 11 bases matching TRBD2. The CDR3 has 17 amino acids. V was pared by 1 base and J by 4 bases, with 7 bases of the junction left unmatched. Germline loops: CDR1 SGHTA, CDR2 FQGNSA. CDR3 sequence (DNA): TGTGCCAGCAGCTTAGGTGTACTAGCGGGAGTACCAGATACGCAGTATTTT. Residues: CASSLGVLAGVPDTQYF.

The rearrangement joins TRBV7-8 to TRBJ1-5; 7 nucleotides match TRBD1. V shed 1 base, J shed 5 bases, and the junction held 11 bases outside the gene matches. The CDR3 has 17 residues. CDR1 is SGHVS, CDR2 FQNEAQ, per germline. In DNA, the CDR3 is TGTGCCAGCAGCTTAGATTTCGCAGGGGGGATGGATCAGCCCCAGCATTTT. Translated: CASSLDFAGGMDQPQHF. Variable domain in full (rest from reference TRBV7-8 and TRBJ1-5): GAGVSQSPRYKVAKRGQDVALRCDPISGHVSLFWYQQALGQGPEFLTYFQNEAQLDKSGLPSDRFFAERPEGSVSTLKIQRTQQEDSAVYLCASSLDFAGGMDQPQHFGDGTRLSIL.

V usage is TRBV24-1 and J usage is TRBJ1-4, with D possibly matching TRBD1 (5 bases). Germline V lookup: CDR1 KGHDR, CDR2 SFDVKD. Trimming took off 9 bases at V and 7 bases at J, with 17 bases between the two ends. The CDR3 runs to 14 residues. The DNA of the CDR3 is TGTGCCACCCCTATGGGCAGGGCTGGTGAAAAACTGTTTTTT. This encodes CATPMGRAGEKLFF.

V and J are TRBV11-2 and TRBJ1-1; 7 bases fit TRBD1. CDR3 length equals 14 residues. Germline V lookup: CDR1 SGHAT, CDR2 FQNNGV. V was pared by 2 bases and J by 4 bases, with 4 bases of the junction left unmatched. The CDR3 DNA sequence: TGTGCCAGCAGCTTATTAGCAGGGGGCACTGAAGCTTTCTTT. It encodes CASSLLAGGTEAFF.

This chain links TRBV15 with TRBJ2-7; possible D gene TRBD2, 5 bases. In germline, CDR1 is LNHNV, CDR2 YYDKDF (reference sequence). Between the trimmed V and J ends, which lost 1 base and 6 bases, there was a span of 10 bases. The CDR3 is 13 residues long. The CDR3 loop reads CATSRGGEGEQYF. CDR3 bases: TGTGCCACCAGCAGAGGGGGAGAGGGCGAGCAGTACTTC.

The chain couples TRBV14 to TRBJ2-1, with 11 bases identical to TRBD2. The CDR3 extends over 16 amino acids. Looked up from germline, CDR1 is SGHDN and CDR2 is FVKESK. J gave up 9 bases and V 4 bases, and 11 bases lay outside the gene matches. CDR3 nucleotide sequence: TGTGCCAGCAGCCCTATAGCGGGGGGGCTTTCAGTTGAGCAGTTCTTC. It is translated as CASSPIAGGLSVEQFF. The full variable domain, rest sourced from reference TRBV14 and TRBJ2-1, is EAGVTQFPSHSVIEKGQTVTLRCDPISGHDNLYWYRRVMGKEIKFLLHFVKESKQDESGMPNNRFLAERTGGTYSTLKVQPAELEDSGVYFCASSPIAGGLSVEQFFGPGTRLTVL.

This clone was seen more than once but under ten times. The CDR3 protein is CASSQRENTEAFF. CDR3 DNA: TGTGCCAGCAGCCAAAGAGAGAACACTGAAGCTTTCTTT. The rearrangement uses TRBV3-1 (or the pseudogene TRBV3-2) and TRBJ1-1, with no clear D. The germline V and J ends were trimmed by 2 bases and 1 base, with 5 bases remaining between them. Germline lookup yields CDR1 LGHDT and CDR2 YNNKEL (reference sequence). The CDR3 is 13 residues long.

Concerning this clone: The germline gene is not matched at one end of the junction; a read error may be the cause. This chain connects TRBV5-4 to TRBJ2-1; TRBD1 might be the D (6 bases). The germline gives CDR1 SGHNT, CDR2 YYREEE (reference sequence). The CDR3 is 9 amino acids. CDR3 nucleotides: TGTGCCCGCGGACAGTTCCTGATCTTC. The encoded protein is CARGQFLIF.

As for this clone: The germline gene is not matched at one end of the junction; a read error may be the cause. V and J are TRBV11-1 and TRBJ2-5, with 13 bases that match TRBD2. This CDR3 spans 15 amino acids. Germline V CDR1 and CDR2: SGHAT, FQDESV (reference sequence). The DNA of the CDR3 is TGTGTCAGCAGCCCTTTACTAGCGGGGGGGGAGACCCAGTACTTC. As protein: CVSSPLLAGGETQYF. Full variable domain (outside the CDR3, taken from reference TRBV11-1 and TRBJ2-5): EAEVAQSPRYKITEKSQAVAFWCDPISGHATLYWYRQILGQGPELLVQFQDESVVDDSQLPKDRFSAERLKGVDSTLKIQPAELGDSAMYLCVSSPLLAGGETQYFGPGTRLLVL.

The chain joins TRBV29-1 to TRBJ1-5, with 9 positions matching TRBD1. This CDR3 comprises 15 residues. Trimming at V came to 4 bases and at J to 2 bases, leaving 6 bases not matched to a gene. Germline V lookup: CDR1 SQVTM, CDR2 ANQGSEA. CDR3 amino acids: CSVGDRDHGNQPQHF. CDR3 DNA: TGCAGCGTTGGGGACAGGGATCATGGCAATCAGCCCCAGCATTTT.

This clone was found a few times. V is TRBV6-5 and J is TRBJ2-2, with 10 bases that match TRBD2. The CDR3 sequence is 15 residues long. V dropped 6 bases and J dropped 5; count of bases not matched to a gene: 6. Germline lookup yields CDR1 MNHEY and CDR2 SVGAGI. CDR3 amino acids: CASRASGRDTGELFF. DNA for the CDR3: TGTGCCAGCAGGGCTAGCGGGAGAGATACCGGGGAGCTGTTTTTT.

The V and J genes are TRBV28 and TRBJ2-3; 10 nucleotides match TRBD2. Germline CDR1 MDHEN, CDR2 SYDVKM. The V and J ends lost 6 bases and 5 bases, in that order; junction bases with no gene match: 11. The CDR3 extends over 16 amino acids. CDR3 nucleotide sequence: TGTGCCAGCAGGACGATAGCGGGAGGCTCGGGAGATACGCAGTATTTT. This sequence encodes CASRTIAGGSGDTQYF.